These 16 T cell receptor beta chains were all obtained from the same sample, sequenced in a study of vaccination and CD4 T cells after COVID-19. Their cognate antigens are unknown. Specified treatment: roughly ten-day PBMC culture with coronavirus spike peptide pools or control peptides (ViraFEST assay). Sequencing of DNA taken from cultured CD4+ T cells relied on the Oncomine TCR Beta short-read assay. One entry per CDR3 protein, called by TCRdb with MiXCR from the PCR reads. In the table there are about 14,000 distinct CDR3 sequences, about 30% of which are singletons. The specimen was CD4+ T cells from blood, cultured in vitro, collected after SARS-CoV-2 vaccination. These TCRs come from a human donor who had recovered from COVID-19.

This clonotype was observed a handful of times. The V call is TRBV15, the J call TRBJ2-7; the D call may be TRBD1 or TRBD2 (5 bases each). The V gene's germline CDR1 is LNHNV and CDR2 YYDKDF (reference sequence). The CDR3 runs to 15 residues. The ends were cut back, 1 base at V and 2 bases at J, with 12 bases in the middle. The CDR3 DNA sequence: TGTGCCACCAGCAGAGGTCCAGGGAGAACCTACGAGCAGTACTTC. It specifies CATSRGPGRTYEQYF.

V is TRBV6-1 and J is TRBJ1-6, with a tentative D call TRBD1 (6 bases). Per germline, CDR1 MNHNS and CDR2 SASEGT. The length of the CDR3 is 13 residues. Between the trimmed V and J ends, which lost 7 bases and 6 bases, there was a span of 10 bases. The DNA of the CDR3 is TGTGCCAGCATGCGGACAGCTAATTCACCCCTCCACTTT. This codes for CASMRTANSPLHF.

This clonotype was observed a handful of times. This rearrangement joins TRBV20-1 to TRBJ1-2, with D unclear. This CDR3 has 12 amino acids. Germline lookup yields CDR1 DFQATT and CDR2 SNEGSKA (reference sequence). Between the trimmed V and J ends, which lost 8 bases and 4 bases, there was a span of 14 bases. The CDR3 DNA reads as TGCAGTCTCAGTAGGGCTACCTATGGCTACACCTTC. This encodes CSLSRATYGYTF.

This clonotype came up a few times. CDR3 residues: CASSLVREARGYTF. The DNA for the CDR3 is TGTGCCAGCAGCTTGGTAAGAGAGGCCCGGGGCTACACCTTC. The chain recombines TRBV7-2 with TRBJ1-2; D gene uncertain. CDR3 length equals 14 residues. The germline V gene encodes CDR1 SGHTA and CDR2 FQGNSA. Trimming took 3 bases from V and 8 from J, leaving 16 bases between them.

In this sample, this clonotype turned up a few times. This chain links TRBV28 with TRBJ1-5; 8 bases agree with TRBD1. CDR3 size: 16 residues. From germline, CDR1 is MDHEN and CDR2 SYDVKM. V dropped 7 bases and J dropped 4; count of bases not matched to a gene: 12. The CDR3 DNA sequence: TGTGCCAGCACCTCCCTAGCCAGGGGGCCGAATCAGCCCCAGCATTTT. Protein sequence: CASTSLARGPNQPQHF.

V and J are TRBV20-1 and TRBJ1-5; no definite D call. Per the germline V gene, CDR1 is DFQATT and CDR2 is SNEGSKA (reference sequence). With 3 bases removed from V and 7 bases from J, the gap between germline ends came to 16 bases. The CDR3 has 14 amino acids. The DNA for the CDR3 is TGCAGTGCTAGTAGAGGGCCCAGACACCAGCCCCAGCATTTT. It specifies CSASRGPRHQPQHF.

The chain has TRBV7-3 and TRBJ2-7; TRBD2 might be the D (6 bases). The CDR3 is made up of 15 amino acids. Germline assignment: CDR1 SGHTA and CDR2 FQGTGA. The germline V and J ends were trimmed by 5 bases and 0 bases, with 14 bases remaining between them. CDR3 protein: CASSPGAESSYEQYF. CDR3 DNA: TGTGCCAGCAGCCCGGGAGCGGAAAGCTCCTACGAGCAGTACTTC.

The chain uses TRBV18 and TRBJ2-5; D unclear. There are 13 residues in the CDR3. V shed 3 bases and J shed 5 bases, with 10 bases lying between them. The V gene's germline CDR1 is KGHSH and CDR2 LQKENI. CDR3 region: CASSPGLLETQYF. The DNA for the CDR3 is TGTGCCAGCTCACCCGGATTGTTGGAGACCCAGTACTTC.

By proportion, this clonotype is medium-sized (0.01 to 0.1%). This chain links TRBV11-2 with TRBJ2-7, with a tentative D call TRBD1 (6 bases). The CDR3 has 14 amino acids. In germline, CDR1 is SGHAT, CDR2 FQNNGV. V was clipped by 5 bases and J by 5 bases, with 16 bases between them. CDR3 DNA: TGTGCCAGCAGCACCTCCCTACAGGGTAACGAGCAGTACTTC. This translates into CASSTSLQGNEQYF.

V and J are TRBV6-5 and TRBJ1-2, with unresolved D. In germline, CDR1 is MNHEY, CDR2 SVGAGI. This CDR3 is 15 amino acids long. Trimming pared 0 bases from V and 6 bases from J, leaving 14 bases between. CDR3 residues: CASSYSRGGIDGYTF. Written as DNA, the CDR3 is TGTGCCAGCAGTTACTCGAGAGGAGGCATAGATGGCTACACCTTC.

The chain employs TRBV7-2 and TRBJ1-3; TRBD1 matches at 9 bases. The CDR3 sequence is 15 residues long. V was clipped by 1 base and J by 4 bases; unmatched bases: 2. In germline, CDR1 is SGHTA, CDR2 FQGNSA. The CDR3 region has the DNA TGTGCCAGCAGCTTAGACAGGGGGCGGGGAAACACCATATATTTT. This sequence encodes CASSLDRGRGNTIYF.

The chain is built from TRBV6-4 and TRBJ1-2; D gene unclear. Germline-derived CDR1 and CDR2 are MRHNA and SNTAGT. The CDR3 is 13 amino acids. V lost 3 bases, J lost 6 bases, and 11 bases lay in between. The CDR3 coding sequence is TGTGCCAGCAGTGATAAACCCTCGGATGGCTACACCTTC. Translation gives CASSDKPSDGYTF.

V usage is TRBV28 and J usage is TRBJ2-2, with 7 bases aligning to TRBD2. The CDR3 consists of 16 residues. CDR1 MDHEN and CDR2 SYDVKM come from the germline V gene. Trimming took 7 bases from V and 3 from J; bases not matched to a gene: 11. The chain's CDR3 is CASTSSGGGDTGELFF. CDR3 DNA sequence: TGTGCCAGCACCAGTAGTGGGGGAGGGGACACCGGGGAGCTGTTTTTT.

Only a few counts were recorded for this clonotype. The rearrangement joins TRBV20-1 to TRBJ2-3; 14 nucleotides match TRBD2. The germline V gene encodes CDR1 DFQATT and CDR2 SNEGSKA (reference sequence). This CDR3 is built from 14 residues. Losses at the gene ends were 5 bases for V and 6 bases for J; bases not matched to a gene: 4. The CDR3 DNA sequence: TGCAGTGCTCGGACTAGCGGGAGGATGGATACGCAGTATTTT. Its translation is CSARTSGRMDTQYF.

The chain joins TRBV5-6 to TRBJ1-2; a possible D gene is TRBD1 (6 bases). Trimming stripped 4 bases from V and 4 bases from J, with 14 bases between. The germline CDR1 and CDR2 sequences are SGHDT and YYEEEE. This CDR3 region has 14 residues. In DNA form, the CDR3 reads TGTGCCAGCAGCCCCGGGACACTCGTCTATGGCTACACCTTC. Translation gives CASSPGTLVYGYTF.

This chain joins TRBV19 and TRBJ2-2, with D possibly being TRBD1 (7 bases). The CDR3 sequence is 15 residues long. The V end was cut by 5 bases, the J end by 4 bases, with 14 bases between. CDR1 and CDR2 from the germline V gene are LNHDA and SQIVND (reference sequence). The CDR3 is CASSVHRGGTGELFF. For the CDR3, the DNA is TGTGCCAGTAGTGTACACAGGGGAGGCACCGGGGAGCTGTTTTTT.